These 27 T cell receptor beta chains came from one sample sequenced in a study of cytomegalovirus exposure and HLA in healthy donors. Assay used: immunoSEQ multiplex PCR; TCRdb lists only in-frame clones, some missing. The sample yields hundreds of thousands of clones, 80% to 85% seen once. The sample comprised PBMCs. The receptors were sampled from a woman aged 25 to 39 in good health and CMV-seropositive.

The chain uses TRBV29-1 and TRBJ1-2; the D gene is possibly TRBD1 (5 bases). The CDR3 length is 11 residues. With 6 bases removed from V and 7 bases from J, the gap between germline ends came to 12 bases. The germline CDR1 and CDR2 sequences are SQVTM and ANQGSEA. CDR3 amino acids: CSVFDRTGYTF. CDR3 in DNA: TGCAGCGTCTTCGACAGAACTGGCTACACCTTC.

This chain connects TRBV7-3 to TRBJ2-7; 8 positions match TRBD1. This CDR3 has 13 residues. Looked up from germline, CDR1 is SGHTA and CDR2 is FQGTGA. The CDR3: CAKSGQGSYEQYF. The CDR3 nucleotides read TGTGCGAAGTCCGGACAGGGCTCCTACGAGCAGTACTTC.

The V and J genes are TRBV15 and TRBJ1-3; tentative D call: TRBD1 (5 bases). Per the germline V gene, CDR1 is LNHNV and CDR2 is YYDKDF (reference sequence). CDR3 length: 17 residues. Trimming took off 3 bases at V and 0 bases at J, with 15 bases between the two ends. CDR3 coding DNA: TGTGCCACCAGCAGTCGACAAGGGGCTCACTCTGGAAACACCATATATTTT. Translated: CATSSRQGAHSGNTIYF. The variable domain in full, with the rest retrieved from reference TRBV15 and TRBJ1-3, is DAMVIQNPRYQVTQFGKPVTLSCSQTLNHNVMYWYQQKSSQAPKLLFHYYDKDFNNEADTPDNFQSRRPNTSFCFLDIRSPGLGDTAMYLCATSSRQGAHSGNTIYFGEGSWLTVV.

The chain's CDR3 is CAWSERGEAFF. DNA of the CDR3: TGTGCCTGGAGTGAAAGGGGTGAAGCTTTCTTT. The rearrangement joins TRBV30 to TRBJ1-1; TRBD1 might be the D (5 bases). Trimming took 1 base from V and 7 from J, leaving 7 bases between them. Germline assignment: CDR1 GTSNPN and CDR2 SVGIG (reference sequence). The CDR3 totals 11 residues.

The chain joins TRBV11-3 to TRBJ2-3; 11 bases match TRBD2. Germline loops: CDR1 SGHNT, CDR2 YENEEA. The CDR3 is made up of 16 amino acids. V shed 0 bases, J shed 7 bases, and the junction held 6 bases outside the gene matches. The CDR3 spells CASSLELAGEVNTQYF. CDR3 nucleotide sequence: TGTGCCAGCAGCTTAGAACTAGCGGGAGAGGTAAATACGCAGTATTTT.

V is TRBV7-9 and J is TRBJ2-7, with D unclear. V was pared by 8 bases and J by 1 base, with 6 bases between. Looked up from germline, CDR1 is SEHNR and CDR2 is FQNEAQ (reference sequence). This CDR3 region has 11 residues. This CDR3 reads CASGGSYEQYF. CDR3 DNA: TGTGCCAGCGGCGGTTCCTACGAGCAGTACTTC.

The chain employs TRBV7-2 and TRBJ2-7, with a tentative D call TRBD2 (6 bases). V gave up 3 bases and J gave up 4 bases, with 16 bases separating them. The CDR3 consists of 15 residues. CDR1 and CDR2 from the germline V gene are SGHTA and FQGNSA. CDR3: CASSFVRGLQYEQYF. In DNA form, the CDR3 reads TGTGCCAGCAGCTTCGTGAGGGGACTCCAGTACGAGCAGTACTTC.

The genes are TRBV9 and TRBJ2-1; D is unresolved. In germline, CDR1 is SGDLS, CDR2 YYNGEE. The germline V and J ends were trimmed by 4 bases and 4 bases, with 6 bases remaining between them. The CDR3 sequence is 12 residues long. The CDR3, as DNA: TGTGCCAGCAGCAATAGGTACAATGAGCAGTTCTTC. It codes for CASSNRYNEQFF.

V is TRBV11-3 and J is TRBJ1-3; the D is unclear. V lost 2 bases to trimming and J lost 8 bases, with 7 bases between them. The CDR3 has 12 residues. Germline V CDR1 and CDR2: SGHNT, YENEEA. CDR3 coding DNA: TGTGCCAGCAGCTTAAACAGAGACACCATATATTTT. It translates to CASSLNRDTIYF.

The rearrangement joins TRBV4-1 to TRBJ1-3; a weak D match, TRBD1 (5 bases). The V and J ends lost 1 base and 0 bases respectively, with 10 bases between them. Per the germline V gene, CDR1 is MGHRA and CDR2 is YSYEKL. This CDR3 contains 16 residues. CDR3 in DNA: TGCGCCAGCAGCCAAGGACCTAGGGGCTCTGGAAACACCATATATTTT. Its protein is CASSQGPRGSGNTIYF.

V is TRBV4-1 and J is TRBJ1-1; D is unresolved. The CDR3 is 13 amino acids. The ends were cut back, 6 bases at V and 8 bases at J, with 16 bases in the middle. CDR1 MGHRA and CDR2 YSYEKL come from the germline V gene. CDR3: CASSYISTTEAFF. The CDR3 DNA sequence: TGCGCCAGCAGTTATATCTCGACGACAGAAGCTTTCTTT.

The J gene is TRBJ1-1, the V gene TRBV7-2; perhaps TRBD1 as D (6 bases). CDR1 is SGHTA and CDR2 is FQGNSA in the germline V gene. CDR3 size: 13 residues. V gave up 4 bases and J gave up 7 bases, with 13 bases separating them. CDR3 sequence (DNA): TGTGCCAGCAGCTACCGGACAGCGAGTGAAGCTTTCTTT. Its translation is CASSYRTASEAFF.

The CDR3 DNA follows: TGTGCCAGCAGTTTAACTAGCGGGAGCATCTACAATGAGCAGTTCTTC. Its translation is CASSLTSGSIYNEQFF. The rearrangement links TRBV27 to TRBJ2-1; 11 bases line up with TRBD2. Trimming at V came to 2 bases and at J to 3 bases, leaving 3 bases not matched to a gene. The CDR3 is made up of 16 amino acids. Germline-derived CDR1 and CDR2 are MNHEY and SMNVEV (reference sequence).

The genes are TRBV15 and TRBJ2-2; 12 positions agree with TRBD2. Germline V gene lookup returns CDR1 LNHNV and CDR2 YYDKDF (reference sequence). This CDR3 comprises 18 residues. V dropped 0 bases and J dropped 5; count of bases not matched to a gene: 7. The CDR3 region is CATSREASGRGSTGELFF. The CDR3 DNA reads TGTGCCACCAGCAGAGAGGCTAGCGGGAGGGGGTCGACCGGGGAGCTGTTTTTT.

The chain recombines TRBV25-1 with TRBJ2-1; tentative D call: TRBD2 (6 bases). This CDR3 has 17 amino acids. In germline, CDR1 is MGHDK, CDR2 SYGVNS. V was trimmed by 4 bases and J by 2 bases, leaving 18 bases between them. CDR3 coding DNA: TGTGCCAGCAGTGGAAGAAAAGCGGGCCTTACCTACAATGAGCAGTTCTTC. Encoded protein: CASSGRKAGLTYNEQFF. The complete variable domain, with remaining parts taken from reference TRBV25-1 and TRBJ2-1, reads EADIYQTPRYLVIGTGKKITLECSQTMGHDKMYWYQQDPGMELHLIHYSYGVNSTEKGDLSSESTVSRIRTEHFPLTLESARPSHTSQYLCASSGRKAGLTYNEQFFGPGTRLTVL.

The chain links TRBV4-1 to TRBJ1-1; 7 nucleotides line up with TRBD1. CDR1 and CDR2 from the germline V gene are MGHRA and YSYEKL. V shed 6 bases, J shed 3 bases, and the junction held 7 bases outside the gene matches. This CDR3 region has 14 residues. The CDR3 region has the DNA TGCGCCAGCAGTCAACAGGGGCTCGACACTGAAGCTTTCTTT. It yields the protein CASSQQGLDTEAFF.

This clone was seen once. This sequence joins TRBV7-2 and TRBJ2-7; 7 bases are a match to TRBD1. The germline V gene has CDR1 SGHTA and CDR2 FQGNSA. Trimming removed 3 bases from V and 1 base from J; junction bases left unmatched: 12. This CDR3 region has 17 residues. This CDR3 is CASSLGPWTGRSYEQYF. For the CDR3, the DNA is TGTGCCAGCAGCTTGGGTCCTTGGACAGGACGATCCTACGAGCAGTACTTC.

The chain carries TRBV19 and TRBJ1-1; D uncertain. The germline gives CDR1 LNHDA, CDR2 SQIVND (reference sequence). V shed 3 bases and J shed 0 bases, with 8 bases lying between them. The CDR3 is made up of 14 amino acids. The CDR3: CASSMAAVNTEAFF. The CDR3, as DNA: TGTGCCAGTAGTATGGCTGCGGTGAACACTGAAGCTTTCTTT.

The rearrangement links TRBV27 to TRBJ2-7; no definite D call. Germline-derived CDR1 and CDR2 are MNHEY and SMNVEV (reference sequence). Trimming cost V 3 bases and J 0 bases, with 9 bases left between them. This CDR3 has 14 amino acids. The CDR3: CASSFRPSSYEQYF. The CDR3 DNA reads TGTGCCAGCAGTTTCAGGCCTTCCTCCTACGAGCAGTACTTC.

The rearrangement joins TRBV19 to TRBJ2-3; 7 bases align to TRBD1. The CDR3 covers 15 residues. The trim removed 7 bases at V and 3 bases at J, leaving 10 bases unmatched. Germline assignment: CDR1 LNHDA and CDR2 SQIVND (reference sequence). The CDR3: CASTPGTAQTDTQYF. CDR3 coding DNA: TGTGCCAGTACCCCCGGGACAGCCCAAACAGATACGCAGTATTTT.

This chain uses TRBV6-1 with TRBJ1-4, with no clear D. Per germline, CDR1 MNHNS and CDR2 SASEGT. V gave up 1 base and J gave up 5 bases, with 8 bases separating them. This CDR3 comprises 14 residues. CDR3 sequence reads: CASSEGGNNEKLFF. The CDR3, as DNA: TGTGCCAGCAGTGAAGGAGGGAACAATGAAAAACTGTTTTTT.

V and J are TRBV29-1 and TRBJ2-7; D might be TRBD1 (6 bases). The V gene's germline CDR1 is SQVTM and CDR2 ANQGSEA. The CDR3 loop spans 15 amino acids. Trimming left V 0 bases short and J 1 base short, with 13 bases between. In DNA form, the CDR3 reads TGCAGCGTTGAAGATAACAGAAGGGGGTCCTACGAGCAGTACTTC. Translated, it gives CSVEDNRRGSYEQYF.

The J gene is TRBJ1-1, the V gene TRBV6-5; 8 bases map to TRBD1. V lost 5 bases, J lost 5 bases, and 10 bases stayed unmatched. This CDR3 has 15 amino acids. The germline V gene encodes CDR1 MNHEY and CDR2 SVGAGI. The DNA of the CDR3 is TGTGCCAGCAGTCGCTCATCAGGGGGCAGGACTGAAGCTTTCTTT. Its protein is CASSRSSGGRTEAFF.

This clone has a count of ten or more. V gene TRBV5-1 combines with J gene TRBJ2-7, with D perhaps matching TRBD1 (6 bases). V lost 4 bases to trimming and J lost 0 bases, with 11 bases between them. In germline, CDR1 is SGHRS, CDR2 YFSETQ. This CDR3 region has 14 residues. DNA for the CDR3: TGCGCCAGCAGCATCCGGGACACCTCCTACGAGCAGTACTTC. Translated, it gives CASSIRDTSYEQYF.

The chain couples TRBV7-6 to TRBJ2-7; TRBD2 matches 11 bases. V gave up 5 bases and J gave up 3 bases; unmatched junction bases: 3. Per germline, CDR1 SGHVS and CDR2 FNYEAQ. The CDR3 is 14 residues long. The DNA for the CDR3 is TGTGCCAGCAGCAGCGGGACTAGCGGCTACGAGCAGTACTTC. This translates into CASSSGTSGYEQYF.

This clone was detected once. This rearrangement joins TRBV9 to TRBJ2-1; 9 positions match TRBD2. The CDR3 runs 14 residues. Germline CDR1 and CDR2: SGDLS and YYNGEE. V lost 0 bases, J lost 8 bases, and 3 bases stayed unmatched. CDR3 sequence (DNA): TGTGCCAGCAGCGTAGGCGGGAGGGGCTATGAGCAGTTCTTC. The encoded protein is CASSVGGRGYEQFF.

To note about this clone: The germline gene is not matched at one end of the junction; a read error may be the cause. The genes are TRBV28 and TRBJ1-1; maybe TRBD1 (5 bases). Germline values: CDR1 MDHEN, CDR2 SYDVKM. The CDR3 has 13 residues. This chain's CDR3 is CAALGRMNTEAFF. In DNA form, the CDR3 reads TGCGCTGCGCTGGGGCGGATGAACACTGAAGCTTTCTTT.